These T cell receptor beta chains were read from a single sample in a study of tumor and adjacent non-tumor tissue in lung cancer. TCRdb called the multiplex PCR reads again in MiXCR, with one record for every CDR3 protein. This sample has tens of thousands of distinct CDR3 sequences, with 65% to 90% found just once. Sequencing used lung tumor tissue. The receptor set was obtained from a woman aged 45-65 years with non-small cell lung cancer. Each CDR3 is given with its conserved first and last residue. A D gene is named only where the DNA matches it firmly. Expanded clones are given a class, and other clones once, few, many or no size at all.

>TRBJ1-1|TRBV29-1|13|-|-
TGCAGCGTTGGACAGGTTTTTTCGACTGAAGTTTTCTTT
CSVGQVFSTEVFF
>TRBJ1-1|TRBV7-9|12|many|-
TGTGCCAGCAGCTTAACAGGCACTGAAGCTTTCTTT
CASSLTGTEAFF
>TRBJ2-5|TRBV6-2/TRBV6-3|15|once|TRBD2
TGTGCCAGCAGTCTCATGAGCGGGAGCCGTGGGACCCAGTACTTC
CASSLMSGSRGTQYF
>TRBJ2-3|TRBV11-2|15|-|-
TGTGTCAGCAGCCAACTACAGGGCGTCCCAGATACGCGGTATTTT
CVSSQLQGVPDTRYF
>TRBJ2-5|TRBV20-1|14|-|-
TGCAGTGCTAGAACCGGGACTGTCCCAGAGACTCAGTACTTC
CSARTGTVPETQYF
>TRBJ2-2|TRBV11-1|15|few|TRBD2
TGTGCCGGCAACTATCAGCGGGAGGGCACCGGGGAGCTGTTTTTT
CAGNYQREGTGELFF
>TRBJ2-2|TRBV5-1|14|-|-
TGCGCCAGCAGCTTGGGAGGGAACGGCGGGGAGCTGGTTTTT
CASSLGGNGGELVF
>TRBJ2-7|TRBV5-6|14|-|-
TGTGCCAGCAGCTTGGCGAGGACCCGCTACGAGCAGTACTTC
CASSLARTRYEQYF
>TRBJ2-7|TRBV20-1|11|-|-
TGCAGTTGGGGGGGCACCTACGAGCAATACTTC
CSWGGTYEQYF
>TRBJ2-1|TRBV20-1|14|once|-
TGCAGTGCTGGTTTCGGGGGAGGCTACAATGTGCAGTTTTTC
CSAGFGGGYNVQFF
>TRBJ2-7|TRBV28|14|many|-
TGTGCCAGCAGTTCCCGGACACGGGCTTGGGAGCAGTACTTC
CASSSRTRAWEQYF
>TRBJ2-3|TRBV14|19|-|-
TGTGCCAGCAGCCAAGACGGGCACCGAACGGGTGCTAGCAGAGATACGCAGAATTTT
CASSQDGHRTGASRDTQNF
>TRBJ2-3|TRBV6-2/TRBV6-3|16|-|TRBD1
TGTGCCAGCAGTTACTCTGTGACAGGGGGCTGGGATACACAGTATTTT
CASSYSVTGGWDTQYF
>TRBJ2-5|TRBV29-1|13|-|-
TGCAGCCTTGAACAAAAGCGCCAAGAGACCCAGTACTTC
CSLEQKRQETQYF
>TRBJ2-7|TRBV11-2|15|-|TRBD2
TGTGACAACAGGGACAAGCGGGAGGACTCCTACGAGCAGTACTTC
CDNRDKREDSYEQYF
>TRBJ2-1|TRBV6-5|14|-|TRBD2
TGCGCCAGCATCTATGTCGGGACTAGCCCGGATCAGTTCTTC
CASIYVGTSPDQFF
>TRBJ2-3|TRBV5-4|17|-|TRBD2
TGTGCCAGCAGTTGCCTAGCGGGAGGGCGTGTTACAGATACGCAGTATTTT
CASSCLAGGRVTDTQYF
>TRBJ2-3|TRBV11-2|17|-|TRBD2
TGTGCCCACAGCTTGGACCCGGGACTAGCGGGAGCAGATATGCAGTATTTT
CAHSLDPGLAGADMQYF
>TRBJ1-1|TRBV20-1|11|-|-
TGCGGTCATACGGGGAACACTGAAGGTTTCTTT
CGHTGNTEGFF
>TRBJ2-2|TRBV14|15|-|-
TGTGCCAGTAGCCAAGAGTTAGGGAAGACCGGGGAGCTGTTTTTT
CASSQELGKTGELFF
>TRBJ2-5|TRBV12-3/TRBV12-4|16|-|-
TGTCCCAGCAGTTCAATGTCAGGGGCCGCGCAAGAGACCCAGTACTTC
CPSSSMSGAAQETQYF
>TRBJ1-1|TRBV10-3|15|-|TRBD1
TGTGTCATCATCACTCCGGGACAGGGGAACACTGAAGCTTTCTTT
CVIITPGQGNTEAFF
>TRBJ2-5|TRBV11-2|14|-|TRBD2
TGTGCCAACAACTTCGCGGGAGGGCTGGAGACCCAGTACTTC
CANNFAGGLETQYF
>TRBJ2-1|TRBV6-5|11|-|-
TGTGCCAGCAGTCTAGTGGATGAGCAGTTTTTC
CASSLVDEQFF
>TRBJ2-1|TRBV10-2|13|medium-sized|TRBD2
TGCGCCAGCAGCAGAGCGGGAGAGGGGGAGCAGTTCTTC
CASSRAGEGEQFF
>TRBJ1-1|TRBV5-5|14|-|-
TGTGCCAGCAGCTTGGCGTCATGGAACACTGAAGCTTTCTTT
CASSLASWNTEAFF
>TRBJ1-5|TRBV20-1|14|once|-
TGCAGTGCTGGAATGTTTGGGGGCAATCAACCCCAGCATTTT
CSAGMFGGNQPQHF
>TRBJ2-7|TRBV29-1|12|-|TRBD2
TGCAGTGCCCAAGCGGGGTCCTACGAGCAGTACTTC
CSAQAGSYEQYF